This entry features one TCR beta chain sequence. As yet, its antigen is unknown. Indicated time point: pre-treatment sample, taken before nivolumab and TIL therapy. The sample originates from a study of TIL therapy for anti-PD-1-resistant metastatic lung cancer. Study-level results: This highly selected cohort may not generalize to typical lung cancer patients.

CDR1 is KGHSH and CDR2 is LQKENI in the germline V gene. The CDR3 contains 13 residues. Trimming removed 8 bases from V and 7 bases from J; junction bases left unmatched: 5. The immunoSEQ assay was v3. Data came from immunoSEQ multiplex PCR; TCRdb stores just in-frame clones and leaves some out. The sample has 60,000 or so clones; about two thirds are singletons. The sample in question was blood, obtained at baseline. The chain links TRBV18 to TRBJ2-3; 11 nucleotides align to TRBD1. This clonotype originated in a person aged 30 to 80 with non-small cell lung cancer. The CDR3 coding sequence is TGTGCCAGCATCGGACAGGGGGCTAATACGCAGTATTTT. This encodes CASIGQGANTQYF.